The rows below give T cell receptor beta chains drawn from one sample of a study of blood T cell repertoires in COVID-19. The repertoire was sequenced with immunoSEQ multiplex PCR; TCRdb's copy has only in-frame clones and lacks some. The sample lists 150,000 or so clones, about 80% occurring once. The sequencing sample was made of peripheral blood. The receptors here all came from a woman aged 60 to 75 with acute or convalescent COVID-19. Each CDR3 is given with its conserved first and last residue. D genes are given only for firm matches. Clone size, where shown, is once, few, many, or a class for clones that have expanded.

TRBV27,TRBJ2-1,.,.,CAEGDNEQFF,TGTGCTGAAGGGGACAATGAGCAGTTCTTC
TRBV9,TRBJ2-7,.,TRBD2,CASSAEGTSWEEQYF,TGTGCCAGCAGCGCGGAGGGGACTAGCTGGGAGGAGCAGTACTTC
TRBV6-2/TRBV6-3,TRBJ1-3,once,.,CASSYSSPGNTIYF,TGTGCCAGCAGTTACTCGAGTCCTGGAAACACCATATATTTT
TRBV5-1,TRBJ2-2,.,.,CASSLGRGNTGELFF,TGCGCCAGCAGCTTGGGGCGGGGGAACACCGGGGAGCTGTTTTTT
TRBV28,TRBJ1-2,.,TRBD1,CASSLLGQNYGYTF,TGTGCCAGCAGTTTATTGGGACAGAACTATGGCTACACCTTC
TRBV13,TRBJ1-2,.,TRBD1,CASTKQGAPTNYGYTF,TGTGCCAGCACCAAACAGGGGGCTCCGACTAACTATGGCTACACCTTC
TRBV24-1,TRBJ1-1,.,.,CATSEGGSDTEAFF,TGTGCCACCAGTGAAGGGGGATCCGACACTGAAGCTTTCTTT
TRBV3-1/TRBV3-2,TRBJ1-2,.,.,CASSQEGAGYGYTF,TGTGCCAGCAGCCAAGAGGGGGCAGGGTATGGCTACACCTTC
TRBV21-1,TRBJ1-5,once,.,CASSRRRAGASNQPQHF,TGTGCCAGCAGCCGCCGAAGGGCGGGAGCAAGCAATCAGCCCCAGCATTTT
TRBV5-1,TRBJ1-1,.,.,CASSRRVNTEAFF,TGCGCCAGCAGCCGCAGGGTGAACACTGAAGCTTTCTTT
TRBV6-5,TRBJ2-3,.,TRBD2,CASSPSGRARDTQYF,TGTGCCAGCAGTCCGAGCGGGAGGGCCCGCGATACGCAGTATTTT
TRBV19,TRBJ2-5,.,.,CASRKVGFETQYF,TGTGCCAGTAGGAAAGTGGGCTTCGAGACCCAGTACTTC
TRBV11-3,TRBJ2-7,.,.,CASSLEAGAGALYF,TGTGCCAGCAGCTTAGAGGCAGGGGCAGGCGCACTGTACTTC
TRBV7-7,TRBJ1-5,.,TRBD1,CASSLNNITGTGSQPQHF,TGTGCTAGCAGCTTAAACAATATAACGGGGACAGGGTCGCAGCCCCAGCATTTT
TRBV7-2,TRBJ1-1,.,.,CASSSGMSMNTEAFF,TGTGCCAGCAGTTCAGGGATGAGTATGAACACTGAAGCTTTCTTT
TRBV6-2/TRBV6-3,TRBJ1-2,.,.,CASSYSTVGTYNYGYTF,TGTGCCAGCAGTTACTCCACAGTGGGCACCTATAACTATGGCTACACCTTC
TRBV30,TRBJ2-3,.,TRBD1,CAWSPGTAYTDTQYF,TGTGCCTGGAGTCCAGGGACAGCATACACAGATACGCAGTATTTT
TRBV2,TRBJ1-6,.,TRBD1,CASSELSGGNSPLHF,TGTGCCAGCAGTGAGTTGTCAGGGGGTAATTCACCCCTCCACTTT
TRBV18,TRBJ2-7,.,.,CASSPKSTYEQYF,TGTGCCAGCTCACCAAAATCCACCTACGAGCAGTACTTC
TRBV7-6,TRBJ2-6,.,TRBD2,CASSPKPGLGSGANVLTF,TGTGCCAGCAGCCCAAAACCGGGACTAGGTTCTGGGGCCAACGTCCTGACTTTC
TRBV29-1,TRBJ2-5,.,.,CSTREVGETQYF,TGCAGCACTAGGGAAGTTGGGGAGACCCAGTACTTC
TRBV19,TRBJ2-3,.,.,CASKARSTDTQYF,TGTGCCAGTAAGGCTAGGAGCACAGATACGCAGTATTTT
TRBV28,TRBJ2-5,.,.,CASSPRPAAQETQYF,TGTGCCAGCAGCCCTAGACCGGCAGCCCAAGAGACCCAGTACTTC
TRBV29-1,TRBJ2-3,once,.,CSVGLGTDTQYF,TGCAGCGTGGGGCTGGGCACAGATACGCAGTATTTT
TRBV27,TRBJ1-5,.,TRBD1,CASSSGTGAGPQHF,TGTGCCAGCAGTTCAGGGACAGGAGCTGGGCCCCAGCATTTT
TRBV5-8,TRBJ2-2,.,TRBD2,CASSLEGLVTGELFF,TGTGCCAGCAGCTTGGAGGGACTAGTGACCGGGGAGCTGTTTTTT
TRBV7-9,TRBJ2-4,few,.,CASSPLDRRKNIQYF,TGTGCCAGCAGCCCACTCGACAGGCGAAAAAACATTCAGTACTTC
TRBV18,TRBJ1-1,.,.,CASSQLVTAEAFF,TGTGCCAGCTCACAGCTCGTCACAGCTGAAGCTTTCTTT
TRBV5-1,TRBJ1-1,.,TRBD1,CASSLVVGQGVAFF,TGCGCCAGCAGCTTGGTGGTGGGGCAGGGGGTAGCTTTCTTT
TRBV3-1/TRBV3-2,TRBJ1-2,.,.,CASSPSTGYGYTF,TGTGCCAGCAGCCCCTCAACGGGGTATGGCTACACCTTC
TRBV7-3,TRBJ2-2,.,.,CASRGLPNTGELFF,TGTGCCAGCAGAGGACTACCGAACACCGGGGAGCTGTTTTTT
TRBV7-2,TRBJ2-7,few,TRBD2,CASSFGLAGVGDSYEQYF,TGTGCCAGCAGCTTTGGACTAGCGGGAGTGGGGGACTCCTACGAGCAGTACTTC
TRBV9,TRBJ2-7,.,.,CASSYAWDSPRYEQYF,TGTGCCAGCAGCTATGCTTGGGACTCCCCACGCTACGAGCAGTACTTC
TRBV18,TRBJ1-3,.,.,CASSPPGRAGNTIYF,TGTGCCAGCTCACCGCCAGGGAGGGCTGGAAACACCATATATTTT
TRBV25-1,TRBJ1-3,.,.,CASSEYMASGNTIYF,TGTGCCAGCAGTGAATATATGGCCTCTGGAAACACCATATATTTT
TRBV6-5,TRBJ1-4,.,.,CASSPGPTWEKLFF,TGTGCCAGCAGCCCGGGTCCCACCTGGGAAAAACTGTTTTTT
TRBV27,TRBJ1-1,.,.,CASSPHRVSTEAFF,TGTGCCAGCAGTCCCCACAGGGTTTCCACTGAAGCTTTCTTT
TRBV6-4,TRBJ2-7,once,TRBD1,CASSEPGTVSSYEQYF,TGTGCCAGCAGTGAACCGGGGACAGTCAGCTCCTACGAGCAGTACTTC
TRBV28,TRBJ2-1,.,TRBD1,CASSLLGTDNEQFF,TGTGCCAGCAGTTTATTGGGGACAGACAATGAGCAGTTCTTC
TRBV6-1,TRBJ1-6,once,.,CASSEESRALDSPLHF,TGTGCCAGCAGTGAAGAGTCGCGGGCCCTGGATTCACCCCTCCACTTT
TRBV30,TRBJ2-1,.,TRBD2,CAWSVGTSGYEQFF,TGTGCCTGGAGTGTTGGGACTAGCGGTTATGAGCAGTTCTTC
TRBV28,TRBJ1-1,.,TRBD1,CASSLILGTGGMNTEAFF,TGTGCCAGCAGTTTAATATTGGGGACAGGGGGCATGAACACTGAAGCTTTCTTT
TRBV28,TRBJ2-7,.,.,CASSLLDTSYEQYF,TGTGCCAGCAGTCTATTGGACACCTCCTACGAGCAGTACTTC
TRBV2,TRBJ2-7,.,.,CASSERDRFTYEQYF,TGTGCCAGCAGTGAAAGAGACAGGTTTACCTACGAGCAGTACTTC
TRBV5-4,TRBJ1-2,.,.,CASSPARESGYGYTF,TGTGCCAGCAGTCCTGCTCGGGAGTCGGGCTATGGCTACACCTTC
TRBV29-1,TRBJ1-6,.,.,CSVTLAGYNSPLHF,TGCAGCGTTACCCTCGCGGGGTATAATTCACCCCTCCACTTT
TRBV18,TRBJ1-1,.,.,CASSPAGTGGGTEAFF,TGTGCCAGCTCACCCGCCGGGACTGGGGGGGGCACTGAAGCTTTCTTT
TRBV7-9,TRBJ1-2,.,TRBD1,CASSLSGTGNFYGYTF,TGTGCCAGCAGCTTAAGCGGGACAGGGAACTTTTATGGCTACACCTTC
TRBV4-3,TRBJ2-7,once,.,CASSQDPPAGTSHEQYF,TGCGCCAGCAGCCAAGACCCCCCGGCCGGGACATCCCACGAGCAGTACTTC
TRBV27,TRBJ2-5,.,TRBD2,CASSPWTSVLRETQYF,TGTGCCAGCAGTCCGTGGACTAGCGTCCTTAGAGAGACCCAGTACTTC
TRBV10-2,TRBJ1-1,.,.,CASSAGNTEAFF,TGCGCCAGCAGTGCAGGTAACACTGAAGCTTTCTTT
TRBV19,TRBJ1-2,.,TRBD1,CASSPGTEYGYTF,TGTGCCAGTAGCCCCGGGACAGAGTATGGCTACACCTTC
TRBV6-2/TRBV6-3,TRBJ1-3,.,.,CASSWGENTIYF,TGTGCCAGCAGTTGGGGAGAAAACACCATATATTTT